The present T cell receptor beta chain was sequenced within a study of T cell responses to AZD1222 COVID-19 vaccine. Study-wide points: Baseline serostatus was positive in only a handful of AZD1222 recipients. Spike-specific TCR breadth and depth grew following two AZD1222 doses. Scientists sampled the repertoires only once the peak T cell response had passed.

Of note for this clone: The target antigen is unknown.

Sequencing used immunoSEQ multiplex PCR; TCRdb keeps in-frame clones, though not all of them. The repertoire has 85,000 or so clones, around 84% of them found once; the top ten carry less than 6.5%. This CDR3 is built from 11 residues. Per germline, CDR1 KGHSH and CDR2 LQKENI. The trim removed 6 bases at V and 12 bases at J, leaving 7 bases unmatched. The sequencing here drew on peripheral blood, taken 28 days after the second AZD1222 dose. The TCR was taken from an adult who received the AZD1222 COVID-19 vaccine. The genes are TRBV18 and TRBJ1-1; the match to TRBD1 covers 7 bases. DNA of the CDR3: TGTGCCAGCTCGCTCGACAGGGCGACTTTCTTT. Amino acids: CASSLDRATFF.